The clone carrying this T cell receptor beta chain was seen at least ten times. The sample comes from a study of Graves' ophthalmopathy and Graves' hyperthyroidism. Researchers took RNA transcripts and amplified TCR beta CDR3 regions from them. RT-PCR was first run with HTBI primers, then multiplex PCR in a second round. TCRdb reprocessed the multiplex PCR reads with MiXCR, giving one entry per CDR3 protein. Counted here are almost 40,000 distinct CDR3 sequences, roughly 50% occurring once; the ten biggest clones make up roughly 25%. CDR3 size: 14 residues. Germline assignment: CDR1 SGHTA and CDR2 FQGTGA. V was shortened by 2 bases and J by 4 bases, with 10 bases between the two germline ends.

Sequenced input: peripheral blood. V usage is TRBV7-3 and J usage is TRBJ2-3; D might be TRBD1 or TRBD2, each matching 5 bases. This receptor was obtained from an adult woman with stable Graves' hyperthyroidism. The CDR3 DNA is TGTGCCAGCAGCTTAGGGACCGAAGCAGATACGCAGTATTTT. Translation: CASSLGTEADTQYF.